Below are 12 T cell receptor beta chains sequenced from a single sample in a study of blood T cell repertoires in COVID-19. The protocol was immunoSEQ multiplex PCR, while the TCRdb copy is restricted to in-frame clones and leaves out a portion. Seen here are around 130,000 clones, 87% observed once, and the top ten hold roughly 2.1%. Sequencing was done on a sample of peripheral blood. Source of these receptors: a woman in her 50s with acute or convalescent COVID-19.

This rearrangement joins TRBV7-2 to TRBJ1-4; TRBD1 matches at 11 bases. This CDR3 contains 14 residues. CDR1 and CDR2 (germline): SGHTA, FQGNSA. Germline trimming cut 4 bases from V and 8 bases from J; bases unmatched to any gene: 3. As DNA, the CDR3 is TGTGCCAGCAGCTCGGGACAGGGGGGAGAAAAACTGTTTTTT. This translates into CASSSGQGGEKLFF.

The chain couples TRBV30 to TRBJ1-4, with D unresolved. This CDR3 has 12 residues. The V end lost 5 bases, the J end lost 8 bases, and 12 bases lay between the germline ends. Germline loops: CDR1 GTSNPN, CDR2 SVGIG (reference sequence). CDR3: CAWGQAREKLFF. DNA for the CDR3: TGTGCCTGGGGGCAGGCACGAGAAAAACTGTTTTTT.

This clone occurred a few times. This chain connects TRBV7-9 to TRBJ1-3; D is uncertain. CDR3 length equals 16 residues. Germline values: CDR1 SEHNR, CDR2 FQNEAQ (reference sequence). Deletions cut 1 base from V and 0 bases from J, with 10 bases between. CDR3 coding DNA: TGTGCCAGCAGCTTAGTGGGCAGGAACTCTGGAAACACCATATATTTT. It codes for CASSLVGRNSGNTIYF.

This clone was seen a single time. V gene TRBV30 combines with J gene TRBJ1-6; 8 nucleotides match TRBD1. CDR3 length: 13 amino acids. The V gene end was trimmed by 6 bases and the J gene end by 11 bases; junction bases not matched to a gene: 9. CDR1 is GTSNPN and CDR2 is SVGIG in the germline V gene (reference sequence). The CDR3 DNA is TGTGCCTGTAAGGACAGGGCGGCCCCACCCCTCCACTTT. Protein sequence: CACKDRAAPPLHF.

This chain joins TRBV5-1 and TRBJ1-2; 8 bases match TRBD1. This CDR3 contains 14 residues. Germline loops: CDR1 SGHRS, CDR2 YFSETQ. The V and J ends lost 3 bases and 3 bases, in that order; junction bases with no gene match: 4. CDR3 in amino acids: CASSYSGGHYGYTF. In DNA, the CDR3 is TGCGCCAGCAGCTACTCAGGGGGCCACTATGGCTACACCTTC.

The rearrangement joins TRBV30 to TRBJ2-2; tentatively, D is TRBD2 (5 bases). The V gene lost 0 bases and the J gene lost 4 bases, with 15 bases spanning the gap. Germline CDR1 reads GTSNPN; CDR2 reads SVGIG (reference sequence). The CDR3 extends over 16 amino acids. The CDR3: CAWSVYGLSATGELFF. In DNA form, the CDR3 reads TGTGCCTGGAGTGTATACGGACTCTCAGCCACCGGGGAGCTGTTTTTT.

This sequence joins TRBV7-2 and TRBJ2-5, with 8 bases matching TRBD1. J was trimmed by 2 bases and V by 5 bases; bases with no gene match: 7. The CDR3 covers 15 residues. Germline-derived CDR1 and CDR2 are SGHTA and FQGNSA. The CDR3 nucleotides are TGTGCCAGCAGCCCCCCCGGGACAGGACAAGAGACCCAGTACTTC. It codes for CASSPPGTGQETQYF.

The CDR3: CASSLRQGQGGANVLTF. In nucleotides, the CDR3 is TGTGCCAGCAGCCTACGACAAGGCCAGGGTGGGGCCAACGTCCTGACTTTC. The chain joins TRBV7-9 to TRBJ2-6, with D possibly being TRBD1 (5 bases). Trimming took off 5 bases at V and 3 bases at J, with 17 bases between the two ends. CDR3 length equals 17 residues. Looked up from germline, CDR1 is SEHNR and CDR2 is FQNEAQ (reference sequence).

V gene TRBV7-2 combines with J gene TRBJ2-3; possibly TRBD1 for D (5 bases). CDR3 size: 15 residues. From germline, CDR1 is SGHTA and CDR2 FQGNSA. V was trimmed by 2 bases and J by 5 bases, leaving 14 bases between them. The CDR3 sequence is CASSLLAGLVDTQYF. The CDR3 nucleotides are TGTGCCAGCAGCTTATTGGCAGGGTTGGTAGATACGCAGTATTTT.

J is TRBJ2-5 and V is TRBV7-9; D gene ambiguous. The CDR3 is 12 residues long. V was shortened by 5 bases and J by 7 bases, with 11 bases between the two germline ends. Germline-derived CDR1 and CDR2 are SEHNR and FQNEAQ (reference sequence). The CDR3 loop reads CASSLTSGTQYF. The CDR3 bases are TGTGCCAGCAGCCTCACCTCGGGGACCCAGTACTTC.

The chain employs TRBV7-8 and TRBJ2-2; weak D call: TRBD2 (5 bases). CDR1 is SGHVS and CDR2 is FQNEAQ in the germline V gene. This CDR3 region has 15 residues. Trimming shortened V by 0 bases and J by 5 bases, and 10 bases separated the two germline ends. CDR3 DNA: TGTGCCAGCAGCTTAGCAGAGGGTCGTACCGGGGAGCTGTTTTTT. As protein: CASSLAEGRTGELFF.

J is TRBJ2-5 and V is TRBV5-1; TRBD2 agrees at 10 bases. This CDR3 spans 15 amino acids. The trim removed 4 bases at V and 1 base at J, leaving 4 bases unmatched. The germline CDR1 and CDR2 sequences are SGHRS and YFSETQ. CDR3 nucleotides: TGCGCCAGCAGCCGGGGGACTAGCGTCCAAGAGACCCAGTACTTC. Translated, it gives CASSRGTSVQETQYF.